This TCR beta chain comes out of a study of pediatric ulcerative colitis. Whole-study findings and limits: Blood-rectal clonal overlap within each person was significantly higher in ulcerative colitis patients than controls.

Assay: immunoSEQ multiplex PCR; the TCRdb copy retains only in-frame clones and omits some. Of 36,000 or so clones detected, around four fifths appear once; the ten largest clones hold around 0.7%. Comments on this clone: Its target is not known.

Germline V CDR1 and CDR2: SGHNT, YYREEE (reference sequence). Trimming at V came to 2 bases and at J to 4 bases, leaving 6 bases not matched to a gene. This CDR3 has 15 residues. Rectal tissue came from one to two pinch biopsies taken at colonoscopy. What was sequenced was gut tissue. The genes are TRBV5-4 and TRBJ2-7, with 10 bases fitting TRBD1. This receptor was identified in a boy aged 5-17 years with moderate ulcerative colitis. CDR3 sequence reads: CASSFFGQGEYEQYF. For the CDR3, the DNA is TGTGCCAGCAGCTTTTTTGGACAGGGGGAATACGAGCAGTACTTC.